These 32 T cell receptor beta chains were all obtained from the same sample, sequenced in a study of cytomegalovirus exposure and HLA in healthy donors. PCR involved 60 Vbeta and 13 Jbeta primers. Clones were read by immunoSEQ multiplex PCR, and TCRdb kept only the in-frame ones, dropping some. The sample carries hundreds of thousands of clones, around 80% recorded once. The sequencing input was PBMCs. The receptors shown here come from a woman in her forties in good health and CMV-seronegative.

The sample holds one count of this clone. The CDR3 coding sequence is TGTGCCAGCAGCCCTCACGGGACAGGCTTTTCAGATACGCAGTATTTT. Its protein product is CASSPHGTGFSDTQYF. V gene TRBV14 combines with J gene TRBJ2-3, with 8 positions matching TRBD1. J gave up 4 bases and V 4 bases, and 10 bases lay outside the gene matches. The V gene's germline CDR1 is SGHDN and CDR2 FVKESK. CDR3 size: 16 residues.

The chain joins TRBV9 to TRBJ2-2, with TRBD2 as a possible D gene (5 bases). The CDR3 loop spans 14 amino acids. V lost 0 bases and J 4 bases, leaving 7 bases between the germline ends. Germline values: CDR1 SGDLS, CDR2 YYNGEE. The CDR3 DNA sequence: TGTGCCAGCAGCGTAGAAGGGAGCACCGGGGAGCTGTTTTTT. Amino acids: CASSVEGSTGELFF.

The chain recombines TRBV10-3 with TRBJ2-5; D uncertain. Germline lookup yields CDR1 ENHRY and CDR2 SYGVKD. The CDR3 length is 11 residues. V lost 4 bases, J lost 3 bases, and 3 bases lay in between. This CDR3 reads CAISAKETQYF. CDR3 nucleotide sequence: TGTGCCATCAGTGCTAAAGAGACCCAGTACTTC.

To note about this clone: Other DNA sequences in the sample encode the same CDR3. The rearrangement joins TRBV11-3 to TRBJ2-3; no firm D call. V shed 5 bases and J shed 2 bases, with 5 bases lying between them. There are 12 residues in the CDR3. Germline CDR1 SGHNT, CDR2 YENEEA. The CDR3 protein is CASSPSTDTQYF. The CDR3 DNA reads TGTGCCAGCAGCCCTTCCACAGATACGCAGTATTTT.

The gene calls are TRBV13 and TRBJ1-2, with a possible D match to TRBD1 (5 bases). The germline CDR1 and CDR2 sequences are PRHDT and FYEKMQ (reference sequence). V was shortened by 6 bases and J by 8 bases, with 13 bases between the two germline ends. The CDR3 is 12 amino acids. CDR3 in DNA: TGTGCCAGCAGGACAGCCCCGGAGGGCTACACCTTC. It is translated as CASRTAPEGYTF.

This clone showed up just once. The chain employs TRBV7-9 and TRBJ2-2; 8 nucleotides line up with TRBD1. The V and J ends lost 4 bases and 5 bases, in that order; junction bases with no gene match: 6. This CDR3 spans 15 amino acids. CDR1 and CDR2 from the germline V gene are SEHNR and FQNEAQ (reference sequence). The CDR3 here is CASSYDRGWTGELFF. CDR3 bases: TGTGCCAGCAGCTACGACAGGGGTTGGACCGGGGAGCTGTTTTTT.

In regard to this clone: The junction differs from germline at one of its ends, possibly a read error. This chain links TRBV28 with TRBJ1-1; D perhaps matches TRBD1 (5 bases). The CDR3 has 13 amino acids. Germline-derived CDR1 and CDR2 are MDHEN and SYDVKM. The CDR3: CASSLSGGTEAFF. CDR3 in DNA: TGTGCCAGCAGCTTATCCGGGGGCACTGAAGCTTTCTTT.

This clone was seen just once. V usage is TRBV28 and J usage is TRBJ1-6; perhaps TRBD1 as D (5 bases). CDR3 length: 15 residues. The ends were cut back, 6 bases at V and 7 bases at J, with 16 bases in the middle. Germline CDR1 is MDHEN and CDR2 is SYDVKM. The CDR3: CASSQGIISNSPLHF. CDR3 nucleotides: TGTGCCAGCAGCCAGGGAATTATTAGCAATTCACCCCTCCACTTT.

The rearrangement joins TRBV28 to TRBJ1-5; TRBD1 agrees at 9 bases. With 6 bases clipped from V and 6 bases from J, the junction kept 15 bases outside the gene matches. This CDR3 has 17 amino acids. Looked up from germline, CDR1 is MDHEN and CDR2 is SYDVKM. The CDR3 DNA is TGTGCCAGCAGCCTCCAGTATACAGGGGGCAGCGGTCAGCCCCAGCATTTT. Protein: CASSLQYTGGSGQPQHF.

This chain joins TRBV2 and TRBJ2-7; perhaps TRBD1 as D (6 bases). In germline, CDR1 is SNHLY, CDR2 FYNNEI. CDR3 length: 13 amino acids. The V end was cut by 7 bases, the J end by 1 base, with 11 bases between. The CDR3: CASKPRGSYEQYF. In nucleotides, the CDR3 is TGTGCCAGCAAACCGAGGGGGTCCTACGAGCAGTACTTC. Full variable domain (rest looked up from reference TRBV2 and TRBJ2-7): EPEVTQTPSHQVTQMGQEVILRCVPISNHLYFYWYRQILGQKVEFLVSFYNNEISEKSEIFDDQFSVERPDGSNFTLKIRSTKLEDSAMYFCASKPRGSYEQYFGPGTRLTVT.

The chain is built from TRBV4-1 and TRBJ2-1; TRBD1 matches 8 bases. Germline CDR1 and CDR2: MGHRA and YSYEKL. This CDR3 region has 15 residues. Unmatched junction bases numbered 4, after V lost 1 base and J lost 5 bases. The CDR3 here is CASSQGRDRNNEQFF. CDR3 sequence (DNA): TGCGCCAGCAGCCAAGGCCGGGACAGGAACAATGAGCAGTTCTTC.

The V and J genes are TRBV5-4 and TRBJ1-3, with 10 bases identical to TRBD1. The CDR3 runs to 14 residues. Germline CDR1 SGHNT, CDR2 YYREEE (reference sequence). V lost 3 bases and J lost 8; bases outside the gene matches: 5. The CDR3: CASSWGTGEDTIYF. CDR3 bases: TGTGCCAGCAGCTGGGGGACAGGGGAGGACACCATATATTTT.

The J gene is TRBJ2-2, the V gene TRBV5-1, with a tentative D call TRBD1 (5 bases). In germline, CDR1 is SGHRS, CDR2 YFSETQ. This CDR3 is built from 15 residues. The V and J ends lost 7 bases and 4 bases respectively, with 17 bases between them. The CDR3 DNA is TGCGCCAGCTACGCTACAGGATCGAGCACCGGGGAGCTGTTTTTT. The encoded protein is CASYATGSSTGELFF.

The chain couples TRBV5-1 to TRBJ2-1; maybe TRBD2 (6 bases). This CDR3 contains 13 residues. Trimming removed 2 bases from V and 8 bases from J, with 11 bases in between. Per germline, CDR1 SGHRS and CDR2 YFSETQ. CDR3 sequence (DNA): TGCGCCAGCAGCTTCGGGGGAAGCGATGAGCAGTTCTTC. As protein: CASSFGGSDEQFF.

The chain combines TRBV2 with TRBJ2-5, with a tentative D call TRBD1 (6 bases). The germline CDR1 and CDR2 sequences are SNHLY and FYNNEI. The length of the CDR3 is 16 residues. V was trimmed by 4 bases and J by 4 bases, leaving 19 bases between them. CDR3 residues: CASSGLGRGGVETQYF. The CDR3 DNA follows: TGTGCCAGCAGTGGTCTGGGCAGAGGGGGTGTAGAGACCCAGTACTTC.

The CDR3 DNA reads TGTGCCAGCAGCCAGGGTCCCGTGGACACCATATATTTT. Protein product: CASSQGPVDTIYF. The rearrangement links TRBV9 to TRBJ1-3; D is possibly TRBD1 (5 bases). The CDR3 loop spans 13 amino acids. The germline CDR1 and CDR2 sequences are SGDLS and YYNGEE. V was trimmed by 4 bases and J by 8 bases, leaving 13 bases between them.

The gene calls are TRBV7-3 and TRBJ2-5, with D perhaps matching TRBD2 (6 bases). V gave up 1 base and J gave up 5 bases, with 8 bases separating them. The germline V gene has CDR1 SGHTA and CDR2 FQGTGA. This CDR3 is built from 13 residues. DNA of the CDR3: TGTGCCAGCAGCTTAAGACTAGGGGAGACCCAGTACTTC. This encodes CASSLRLGETQYF.

This clone has just a few counts. The chain recombines TRBV5-1 with TRBJ2-2, with 13 nucleotides matching TRBD2. CDR1 and CDR2 (germline): SGHRS, YFSETQ. The V and J ends lost 2 bases and 5 bases, in that order; junction bases with no gene match: 3. The CDR3 spans 16 residues. The CDR3 DNA is TGCGCCAGCAGCTTACTAGCGGGGGGGCAGACCGGGGAGCTGTTTTTT. Residues: CASSLLAGGQTGELFF.

In its sample, this clone was seen once. The CDR3 DNA is TGTGCCACCAGCAGACAGGGAGGGGGGACTGAAGCTTTCTTT. Protein: CATSRQGGGTEAFF. This chain connects TRBV15 to TRBJ1-1, with D possibly TRBD1 on 6 matching bases. The CDR3 covers 14 residues. Deletions cut 2 bases from V and 5 bases from J, with 12 bases between. CDR1 and CDR2 (germline): LNHNV, YYDKDF (reference sequence). Using reference TRBV15 and TRBJ1-1 for the parts outside the CDR3, the full variable domain is DAMVIQNPRYQVTQFGKPVTLSCSQTLNHNVMYWYQQKSSQAPKLLFHYYDKDFNNEADTPDNFQSRRPNTSFCFLDIRSPGLGDTAMYLCATSRQGGGTEAFFGQGTRLTVV.

The chain has TRBV7-8 and TRBJ2-5; no definite D call. V was cut by 1 base and J by 5 bases, with 14 bases left in between. Germline assignment: CDR1 SGHVS and CDR2 FQNEAQ. This CDR3 contains 15 residues. CDR3 DNA: TGTGCCAGCAGCTTAGATACGGGTGGTTTGGAGACCCAGTACTTC. Translating it yields CASSLDTGGLETQYF. The entire variable domain, with the rest obtained from reference TRBV7-8 and TRBJ2-5, is as follows: GAGVSQSPRYKVAKRGQDVALRCDPISGHVSLFWYQQALGQGPEFLTYFQNEAQLDKSGLPSDRFFAERPEGSVSTLKIQRTQQEDSAVYLCASSLDTGGLETQYFGPGTRLLVL.

The genes are TRBV15 and TRBJ2-7; the D gene is possibly TRBD1 (6 bases). From germline, CDR1 is LNHNV and CDR2 YYDKDF (reference sequence). Trimming shortened V by 1 base and J by 1 base, and 11 bases separated the two germline ends. CDR3 length: 15 amino acids. In DNA form, the CDR3 reads TGTGCCACCAGCAGAGCTGGGACATTGTCCTACGAGCAGTACTTC. This gives the protein CATSRAGTLSYEQYF.

The V call is TRBV11-2, the J call TRBJ1-1; D gene uncertain. The CDR3 has 14 residues. Germline CDR1 reads SGHAT; CDR2 reads FQNNGV. The V gene lost 3 bases and the J gene lost 3 bases, with 11 bases spanning the gap. CDR3 sequence (DNA): TGTGCCAGCAGCTTGGCAGTCGAATACACTGAAGCTTTCTTT. It is translated as CASSLAVEYTEAFF.

This clone was detected a few times. The gene calls are TRBV5-5 and TRBJ1-1, with a tentative D call TRBD1 (6 bases). The V end was cut by 2 bases, the J end by 4 bases, with 9 bases between. Germline V lookup: CDR1 SGHKS, CDR2 YYEKEE (reference sequence). This CDR3 comprises 13 residues. The CDR3 sequence is CASSFTGSTEAFF. CDR3 DNA sequence: TGTGCCAGCAGCTTTACAGGGAGCACTGAAGCTTTCTTT.

This clone was seen more than once but under ten times. The chain couples TRBV5-1 to TRBJ1-1, with TRBD1 matching over 7 bases. This CDR3 region has 15 residues. Per germline, CDR1 SGHRS and CDR2 YFSETQ. V was clipped by 4 bases and J by 3 bases; unmatched bases: 9. CDR3 DNA: TGCGCCAGCAGCCCTCGACAGGGTATGGACACTGAAGCTTTCTTT. As protein: CASSPRQGMDTEAFF.

The gene calls are TRBV11-2 and TRBJ2-1; 9 positions agree with TRBD2. The CDR3 contains 14 residues. The germline CDR1 and CDR2 sequences are SGHAT and FQNNGV. V trimming: 3 bases; J trimming: 8 bases; junction bases outside the gene matches: 5. The CDR3 nucleotides read TGTGCCAGCAGCTTTGCGGGGGGGCACGATGAGCAGTTCTTC. Translation gives CASSFAGGHDEQFF.

The chain recombines TRBV5-6 with TRBJ2-5; D possibly corresponds to TRBD1 (6 bases). Looked up from germline, CDR1 is SGHDT and CDR2 is YYEEEE. The CDR3 spans 15 residues. The V end lost 4 bases, the J end lost 2 bases, and 15 bases lay between the germline ends. CDR3 loop: CASSQSDRRQETQYF. The CDR3 bases are TGTGCCAGCAGCCAATCCGACAGGCGGCAAGAGACCCAGTACTTC.

The rearrangement joins TRBV5-1 to TRBJ1-1; D gene uncertain. V was pared by 2 bases and J by 0 bases, with 11 bases between. The germline CDR1 and CDR2 sequences are SGHRS and YFSETQ. The CDR3 contains 15 residues. In nucleotides, the CDR3 is TGCGCCAGCAGCTTACCCACGGAGGTGAACACTGAAGCTTTCTTT. It codes for CASSLPTEVNTEAFF.

The chain uses TRBV9 and TRBJ2-1; TRBD1 matches 9 bases. This CDR3 spans 15 amino acids. Germline assignment: CDR1 SGDLS and CDR2 YYNGEE. With V trimmed by 2 bases and J by 6 bases, 6 bases remained unmatched. The CDR3 DNA reads as TGTGCCAGCAGCGTGGGGACAGGGTATTCCAATGAGCAGTTCTTC. This encodes CASSVGTGYSNEQFF.

The chain couples TRBV6-1 to TRBJ1-1; 7 bases fit TRBD1. The CDR3 consists of 14 residues. J gave up 1 base and V 6 bases, and 5 bases lay outside the gene matches. Per germline, CDR1 MNHNS and CDR2 SASEGT. The CDR3 nucleotides read TGTGCCAGCAGCCATAGGACAGGGAACACTGAAGCTTTCTTT. Its translation: CASSHRTGNTEAFF.

This clone was recorded a few times. The identical CDR3 is also encoded by other nucleotide sequences in the sample. V is TRBV6-6 and J is TRBJ1-3; D gene uncertain. Trimming stripped 6 bases from V and 3 bases from J, with 3 bases between. The CDR3 sequence is 11 residues long. CDR1 and CDR2 from the germline V gene are MNHNY and SVGAGI (reference sequence). CDR3 sequence: CASSFGNTIYF. CDR3 coding DNA: TGTGCCAGCAGCTTTGGAAACACCATATATTTT.

The chain couples TRBV5-1 to TRBJ1-3; TRBD1 matches at 7 bases. This CDR3 is built from 17 residues. The germline V gene has CDR1 SGHRS and CDR2 YFSETQ. J gave up 1 base and V 0 bases, and 7 bases lay outside the gene matches. In DNA form, the CDR3 reads TGCGCCAGCAGCTTGGGGGAGAGGACAGGATCTGGAAACACCATATATTTT. Encoded protein: CASSLGERTGSGNTIYF. The full variable domain, its missing parts supplied by reference TRBV5-1 and TRBJ1-3, is KAGVTQTPRYLIKTRGQQVTLSCSPISGHRSVSWYQQTPGQGLQFLFEYFSETQRNKGNFPGRFSGRQFSNSRSEMNVSTLELGDSALYLCASSLGERTGSGNTIYFGEGSWLTVV.

The J gene is TRBJ1-1, the V gene TRBV2, with D possibly TRBD1 on 5 matching bases. The germline CDR1 and CDR2 sequences are SNHLY and FYNNEI. Trimming removed 10 bases at V and 1 base at J, with 10 bases between. This CDR3 has 12 residues. The CDR3, as DNA: TGTGCCACGGGGGGTGGGAACACTGAAGCTTTCTTT. It encodes CATGGGNTEAFF. The full variable domain, rest sourced from reference TRBV2 and TRBJ1-1, is EPEVTQTPSHQVTQMGQEVILRCVPISNHLYFYWYRQILGQKVEFLVSFYNNEISEKSEIFDDQFSVERPDGSNFTLKIRSTKLEDSAMYFCATGGGNTEAFFGQGTRLTVV.